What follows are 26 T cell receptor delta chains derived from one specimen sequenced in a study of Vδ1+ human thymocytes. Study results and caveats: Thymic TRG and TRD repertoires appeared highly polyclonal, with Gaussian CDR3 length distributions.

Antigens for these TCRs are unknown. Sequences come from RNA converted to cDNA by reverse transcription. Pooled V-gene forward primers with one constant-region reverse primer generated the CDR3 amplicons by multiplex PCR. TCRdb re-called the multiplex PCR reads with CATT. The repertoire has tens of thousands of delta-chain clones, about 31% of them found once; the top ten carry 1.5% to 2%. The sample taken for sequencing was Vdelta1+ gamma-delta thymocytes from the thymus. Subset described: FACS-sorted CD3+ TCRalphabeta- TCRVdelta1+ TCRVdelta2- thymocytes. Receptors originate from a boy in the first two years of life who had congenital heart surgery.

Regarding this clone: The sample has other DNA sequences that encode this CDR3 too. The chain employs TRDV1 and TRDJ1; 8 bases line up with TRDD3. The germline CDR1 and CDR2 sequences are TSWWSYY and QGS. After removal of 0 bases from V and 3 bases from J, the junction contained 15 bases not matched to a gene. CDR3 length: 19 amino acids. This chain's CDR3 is CALGELLPTVGDTSDKLIF. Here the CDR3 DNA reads TGTGCTCTTGGGGAACTACTCCCTACCGTCGGGGATACATCCGATAAACTCATCTTT.

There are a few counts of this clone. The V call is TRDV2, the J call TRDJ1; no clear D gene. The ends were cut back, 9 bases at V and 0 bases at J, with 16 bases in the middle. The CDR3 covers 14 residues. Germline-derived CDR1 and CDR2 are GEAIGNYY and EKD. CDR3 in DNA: TGTGCCACCAACCTCCCCGTGTACACCGATAAACTCATCTTT. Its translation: CATNLPVYTDKLIF.

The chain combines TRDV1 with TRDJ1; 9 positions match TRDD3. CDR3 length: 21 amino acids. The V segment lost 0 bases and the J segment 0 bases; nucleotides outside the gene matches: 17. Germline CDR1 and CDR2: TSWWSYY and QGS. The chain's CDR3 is CALGELPSRVGDRRYTDKLIF. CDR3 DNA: TGTGCTCTTGGGGAACTCCCTTCCCGGGTGGGGGATAGAAGATACACCGATAAACTCATCTTT.

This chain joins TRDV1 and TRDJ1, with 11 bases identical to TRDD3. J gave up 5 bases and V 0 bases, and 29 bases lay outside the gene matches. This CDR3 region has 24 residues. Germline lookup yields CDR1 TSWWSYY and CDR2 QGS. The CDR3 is CALGELRARGWSLGDMALEDKLIF. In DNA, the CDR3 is TGTGCTCTTGGGGAACTTAGAGCCCGCGGCTGGTCACTGGGGGATATGGCCCTGGAGGATAAACTCATCTTT.

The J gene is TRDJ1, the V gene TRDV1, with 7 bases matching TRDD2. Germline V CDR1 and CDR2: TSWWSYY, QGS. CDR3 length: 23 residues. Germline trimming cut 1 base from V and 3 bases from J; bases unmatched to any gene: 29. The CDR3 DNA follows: TGTGCTCTTGGGGAACCTCCTAATCCTACGTTCCTACGCCTACGCTCCTGGGCCGATAAACTCATCTTT. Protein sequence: CALGEPPNPTFLRLRSWADKLIF.

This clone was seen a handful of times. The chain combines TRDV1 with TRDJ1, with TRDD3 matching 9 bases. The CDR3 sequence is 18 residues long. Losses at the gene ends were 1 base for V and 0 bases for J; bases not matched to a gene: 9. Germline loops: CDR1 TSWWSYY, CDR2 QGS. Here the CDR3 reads CALGEPENWGTYTDKLIF. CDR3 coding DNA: TGTGCTCTTGGGGAACCCGAAAACTGGGGGACCTACACCGATAAACTCATCTTT.

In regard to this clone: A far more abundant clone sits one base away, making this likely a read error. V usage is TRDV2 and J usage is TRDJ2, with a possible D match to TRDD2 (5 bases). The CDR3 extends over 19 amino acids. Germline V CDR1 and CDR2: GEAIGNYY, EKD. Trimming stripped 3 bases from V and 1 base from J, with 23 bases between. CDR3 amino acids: CACDPTYPPRPHLTAQLFF. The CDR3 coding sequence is TGTGCCTGTGACCCTACTTACCCTCCCCGACCCCATTTGACAGCACAACTCTTCTTT.

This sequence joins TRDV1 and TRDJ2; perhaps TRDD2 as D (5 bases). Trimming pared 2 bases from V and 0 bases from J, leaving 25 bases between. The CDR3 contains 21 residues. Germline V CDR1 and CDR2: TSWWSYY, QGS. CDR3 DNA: TGTGCTCTTGGGGAATCTTTTCCTGCCCACCTTCTACTTGCTTTGACAGCACAACTCTTCTTT. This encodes CALGESFPAHLLLALTAQLFF.

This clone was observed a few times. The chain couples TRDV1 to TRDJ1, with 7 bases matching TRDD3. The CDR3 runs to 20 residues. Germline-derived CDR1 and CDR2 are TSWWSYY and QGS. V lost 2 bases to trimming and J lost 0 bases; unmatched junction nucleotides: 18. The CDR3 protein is CALGERKFRPGGLYTDKLIF. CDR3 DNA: TGTGCTCTTGGGGAAAGAAAATTCCGTCCCGGGGGATTGTACACCGATAAACTCATCTTT.

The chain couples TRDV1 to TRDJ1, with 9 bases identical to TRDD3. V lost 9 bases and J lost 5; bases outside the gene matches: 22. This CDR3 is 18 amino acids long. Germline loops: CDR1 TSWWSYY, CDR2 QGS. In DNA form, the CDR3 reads TGTGCTCTCCCCGCGGCCTTCCCCCGCGTGGGGGATATGGATAAACTCATCTTT. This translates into CALPAAFPRVGDMDKLIF.

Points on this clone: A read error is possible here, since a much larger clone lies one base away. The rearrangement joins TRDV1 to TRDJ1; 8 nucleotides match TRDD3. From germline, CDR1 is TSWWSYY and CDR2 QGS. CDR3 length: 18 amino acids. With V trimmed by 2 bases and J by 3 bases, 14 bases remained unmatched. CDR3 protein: CALGEWRLGGGFADKLIF. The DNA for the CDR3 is TGTGCTCTTGGGGAATGGCGACTAGGTGGGGGATTCGCCGATAAACTCATCTTT.

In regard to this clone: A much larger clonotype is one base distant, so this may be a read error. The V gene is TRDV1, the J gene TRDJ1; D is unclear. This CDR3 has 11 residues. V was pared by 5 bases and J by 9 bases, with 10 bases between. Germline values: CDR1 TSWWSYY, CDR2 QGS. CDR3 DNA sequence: TGTGCTCTTGGGAACGATTCCGAACTCATCTTT. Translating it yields CALGNDSELIF.

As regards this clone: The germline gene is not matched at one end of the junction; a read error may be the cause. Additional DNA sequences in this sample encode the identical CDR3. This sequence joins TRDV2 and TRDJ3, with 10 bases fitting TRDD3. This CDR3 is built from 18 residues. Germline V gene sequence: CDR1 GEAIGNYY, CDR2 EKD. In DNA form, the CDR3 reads TGTGCCTGTGGGGTCTGGGGGATAGATCCCTGGGACACCCGGCAGATGTTTTTC. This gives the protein CACGVWGIDPWDTRQMFF.

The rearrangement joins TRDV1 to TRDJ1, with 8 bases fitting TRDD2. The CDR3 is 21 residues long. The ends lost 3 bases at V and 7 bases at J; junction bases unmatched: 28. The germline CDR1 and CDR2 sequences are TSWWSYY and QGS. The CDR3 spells CALGDGPFYVLPRGTDGKLIF. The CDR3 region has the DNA TGTGCTCTTGGGGACGGGCCTTTTTACGTCCTTCCTAGGGGTACTGACGGTAAACTCATCTTT.

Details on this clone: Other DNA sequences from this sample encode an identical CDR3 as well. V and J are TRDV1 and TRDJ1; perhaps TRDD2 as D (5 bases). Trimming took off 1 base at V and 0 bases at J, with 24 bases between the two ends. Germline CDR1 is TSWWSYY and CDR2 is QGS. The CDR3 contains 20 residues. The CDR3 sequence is CALGERLREWLDLYTDKLIF. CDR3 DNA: TGTGCTCTTGGGGAACGCCTACGAGAGTGGTTGGACCTTTACACCGATAAACTCATCTTT.

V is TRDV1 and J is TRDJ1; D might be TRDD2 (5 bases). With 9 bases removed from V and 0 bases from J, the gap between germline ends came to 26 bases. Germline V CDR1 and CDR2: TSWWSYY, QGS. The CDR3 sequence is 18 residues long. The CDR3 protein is CALSKPTADFQYTDKLIF. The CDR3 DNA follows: TGTGCTCTGTCCAAGCCTACGGCGGACTTCCAGTACACCGATAAACTCATCTTT.

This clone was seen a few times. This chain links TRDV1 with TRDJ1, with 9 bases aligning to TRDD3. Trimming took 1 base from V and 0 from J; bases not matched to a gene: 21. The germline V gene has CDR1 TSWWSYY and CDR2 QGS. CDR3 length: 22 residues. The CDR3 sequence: CALGEPMGDRGDTRWYTDKLIF. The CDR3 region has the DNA TGTGCTCTTGGGGAACCGATGGGTGACCGCGGGGATACGCGTTGGTACACCGATAAACTCATCTTT.

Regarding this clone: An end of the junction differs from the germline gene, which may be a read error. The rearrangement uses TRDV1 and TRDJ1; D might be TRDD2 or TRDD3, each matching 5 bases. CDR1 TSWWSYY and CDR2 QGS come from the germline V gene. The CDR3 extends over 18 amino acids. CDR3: CALEEGRPTGGNTDKLIF. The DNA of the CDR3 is TGTGCTCTTGAGGAAGGAAGACCTACGGGGGGTAACACCGATAAACTCATCTTT.

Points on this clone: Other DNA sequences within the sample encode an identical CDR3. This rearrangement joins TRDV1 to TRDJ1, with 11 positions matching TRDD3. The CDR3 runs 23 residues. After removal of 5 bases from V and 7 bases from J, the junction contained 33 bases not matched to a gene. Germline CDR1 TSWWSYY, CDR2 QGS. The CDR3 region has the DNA TGTGCTCTTGGGAACCCTCTTTCCGCCCCGGTTCTCTTACTGGGGGATAGAACTCCTAAACTCATCTTT. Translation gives CALGNPLSAPVLLLGDRTPKLIF.

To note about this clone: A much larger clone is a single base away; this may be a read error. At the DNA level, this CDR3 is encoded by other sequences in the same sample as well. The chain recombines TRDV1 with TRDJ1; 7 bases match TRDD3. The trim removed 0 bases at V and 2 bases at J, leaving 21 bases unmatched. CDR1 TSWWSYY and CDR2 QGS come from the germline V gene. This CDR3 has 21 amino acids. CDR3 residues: CALGELPCGIPHYTETDKLIF. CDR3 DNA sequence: TGTGCTCTTGGGGAACTACCGTGTGGGATACCCCACTACACCGAGACCGATAAACTCATCTTT.

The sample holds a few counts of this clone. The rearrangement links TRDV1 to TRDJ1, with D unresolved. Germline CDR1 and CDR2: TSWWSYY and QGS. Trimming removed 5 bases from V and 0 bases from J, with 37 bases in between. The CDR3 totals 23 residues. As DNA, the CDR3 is TGTGCTCTTGGGCCTCACTCACGTGGAGCTGTAGGGAGGAAAGACACTTACACCGATAAACTCATCTTT. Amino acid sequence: CALGPHSRGAVGRKDTYTDKLIF.

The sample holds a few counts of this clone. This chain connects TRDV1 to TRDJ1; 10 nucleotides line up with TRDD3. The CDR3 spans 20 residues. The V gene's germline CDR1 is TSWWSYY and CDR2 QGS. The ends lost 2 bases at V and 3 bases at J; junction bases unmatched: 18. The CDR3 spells CALGEGCPISLGDHADKLIF. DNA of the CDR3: TGTGCTCTTGGGGAAGGTTGTCCTATCTCACTGGGGGATCACGCCGATAAACTCATCTTT.

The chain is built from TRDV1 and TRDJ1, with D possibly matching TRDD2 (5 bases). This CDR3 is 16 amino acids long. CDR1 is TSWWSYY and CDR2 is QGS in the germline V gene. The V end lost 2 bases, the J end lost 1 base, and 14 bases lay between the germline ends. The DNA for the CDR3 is TGTGCTCTTGGGGAATCCCCACCCTACAGCACCGATAAACTCATCTTT. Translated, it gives CALGESPPYSTDKLIF.

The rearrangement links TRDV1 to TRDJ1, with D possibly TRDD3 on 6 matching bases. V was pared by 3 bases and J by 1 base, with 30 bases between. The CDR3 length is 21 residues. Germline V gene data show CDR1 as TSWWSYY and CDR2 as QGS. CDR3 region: CALGDPRLGGYPQLFTDKLIF. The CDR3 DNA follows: TGTGCTCTTGGGGACCCAAGATTGGGAGGATACCCCCAGCTATTCACCGATAAACTCATCTTT.

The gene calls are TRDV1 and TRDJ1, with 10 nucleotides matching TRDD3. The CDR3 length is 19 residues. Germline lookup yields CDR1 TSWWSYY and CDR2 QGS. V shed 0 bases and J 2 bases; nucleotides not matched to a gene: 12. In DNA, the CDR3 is TGTGCTCTTGGGGAACTCTTGGGTACTGGGGGATGGTTTACCGATAAACTCATCTTT. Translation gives CALGELLGTGGWFTDKLIF.

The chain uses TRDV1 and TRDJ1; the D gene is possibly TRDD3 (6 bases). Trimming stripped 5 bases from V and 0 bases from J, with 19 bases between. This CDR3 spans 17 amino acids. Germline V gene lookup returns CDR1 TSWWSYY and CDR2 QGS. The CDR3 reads CALGNLPRGFHTDKLIF. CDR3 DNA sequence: TGTGCTCTTGGGAATCTCCCCCGGGGATTTCACACCGATAAACTCATCTTT.